This T cell receptor beta chain appears in the sequencing data of a study of cytomegalovirus exposure and HLA in healthy donors. Study findings and constraints: A few CMV-associated chains were confirmed in vitro to be specific for CMV antigens.

13 Jbeta primers and 60 Vbeta primers were used for the PCR. Sequencing used immunoSEQ multiplex PCR; TCRdb keeps in-frame clones, though not all of them. The data hold 200,000 to 300,000 clones, with more than 75% observed a single time. Germline V CDR1 and CDR2: SGHKS, YYEKEE (reference sequence). This CDR3 is 15 amino acids long. The V and J ends lost 5 bases and 5 bases, in that order; junction bases with no gene match: 9. Regarding this clone: What it recognizes is unknown.

The clonotype comes from a woman between 40 and 55 years old in good health and CMV-seropositive. The J gene is TRBJ2-5, the V gene TRBV5-5; 10 bases map to TRBD1. The sequenced material came from PBMCs. CDR3 in amino acids: CASSLGQGVSETQYF. DNA of the CDR3: TGTGCCAGCAGTTTAGGACAGGGGGTTTCGGAGACCCAGTACTTC.